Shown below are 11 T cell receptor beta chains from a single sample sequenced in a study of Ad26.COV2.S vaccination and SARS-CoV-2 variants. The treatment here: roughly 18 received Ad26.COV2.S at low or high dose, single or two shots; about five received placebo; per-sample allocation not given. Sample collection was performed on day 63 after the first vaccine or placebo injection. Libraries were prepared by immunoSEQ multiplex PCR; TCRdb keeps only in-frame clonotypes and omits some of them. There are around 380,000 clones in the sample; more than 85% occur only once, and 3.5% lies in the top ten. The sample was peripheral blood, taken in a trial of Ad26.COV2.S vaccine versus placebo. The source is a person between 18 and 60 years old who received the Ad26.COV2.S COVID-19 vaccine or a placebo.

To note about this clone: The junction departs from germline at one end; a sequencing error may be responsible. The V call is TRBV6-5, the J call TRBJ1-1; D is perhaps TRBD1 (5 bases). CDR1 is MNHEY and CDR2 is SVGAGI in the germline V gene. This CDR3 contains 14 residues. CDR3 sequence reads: CASSYDRGMTGAFF. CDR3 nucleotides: TGTGCCAGCAGTTACGATCGGGGGATGACTGGAGCTTTCTTT.

The CDR3 sequence is CASSRGLVNTIYF. The CDR3 coding sequence is TGTGCCAGCAGTCGGGGCCTTGTGAACACCATATATTTT. This rearrangement joins TRBV14 to TRBJ1-3, with D possibly being TRBD1 (5 bases). The CDR3 runs 13 residues. In germline, CDR1 is SGHDN, CDR2 FVKESK. V was trimmed by 6 bases and J by 7 bases, leaving 13 bases between them.

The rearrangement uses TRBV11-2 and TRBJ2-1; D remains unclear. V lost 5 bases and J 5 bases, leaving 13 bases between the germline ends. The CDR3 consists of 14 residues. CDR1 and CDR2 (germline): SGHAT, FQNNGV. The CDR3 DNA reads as TGTGCCAGCAGCCTCAGACCTAGGGACAATGAGCAGTTCTTC. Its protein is CASSLRPRDNEQFF.

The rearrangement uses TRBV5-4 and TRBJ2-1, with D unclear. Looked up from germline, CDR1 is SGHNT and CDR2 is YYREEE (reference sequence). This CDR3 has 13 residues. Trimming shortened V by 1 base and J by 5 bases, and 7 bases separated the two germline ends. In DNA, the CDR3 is TGTGCCAGCAGCTTGTGGGCAAACAATGAGCAGTTCTTC. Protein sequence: CASSLWANNEQFF.

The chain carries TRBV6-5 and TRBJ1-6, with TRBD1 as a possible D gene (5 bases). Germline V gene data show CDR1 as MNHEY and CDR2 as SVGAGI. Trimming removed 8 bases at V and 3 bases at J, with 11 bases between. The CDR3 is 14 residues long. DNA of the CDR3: TGTGCCAGCGGACCCGACAGCTATAATTCACCCCTCCACTTT. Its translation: CASGPDSYNSPLHF.

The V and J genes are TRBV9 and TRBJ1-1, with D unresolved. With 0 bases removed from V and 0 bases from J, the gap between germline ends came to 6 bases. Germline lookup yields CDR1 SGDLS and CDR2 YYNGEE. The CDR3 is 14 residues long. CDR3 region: CASSVAGMNTEAFF. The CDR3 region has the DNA TGTGCCAGCAGCGTAGCAGGAATGAACACTGAAGCTTTCTTT.

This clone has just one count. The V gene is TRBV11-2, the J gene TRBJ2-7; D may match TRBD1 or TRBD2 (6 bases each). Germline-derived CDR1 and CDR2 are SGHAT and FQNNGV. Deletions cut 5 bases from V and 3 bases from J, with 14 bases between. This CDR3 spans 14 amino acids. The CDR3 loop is CASSVDRLGYEQYF. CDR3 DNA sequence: TGTGCCAGCAGCGTGGACAGACTAGGCTACGAGCAGTACTTC.

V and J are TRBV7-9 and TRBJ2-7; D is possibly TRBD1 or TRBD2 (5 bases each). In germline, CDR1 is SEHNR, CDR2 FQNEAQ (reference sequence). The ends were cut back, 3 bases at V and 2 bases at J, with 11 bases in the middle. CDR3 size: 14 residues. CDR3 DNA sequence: TGTGCCAGCAGCTTTCCCGGGACGACCTACGAGCAGTACTTC. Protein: CASSFPGTTYEQYF.

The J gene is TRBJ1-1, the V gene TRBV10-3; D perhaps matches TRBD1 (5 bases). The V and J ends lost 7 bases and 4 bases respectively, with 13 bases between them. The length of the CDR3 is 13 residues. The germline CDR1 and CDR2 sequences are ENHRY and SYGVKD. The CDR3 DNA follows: TGTGCCATCAACCGGGACGCGGGCACTGAAGCTTTCTTT. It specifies CAINRDAGTEAFF.

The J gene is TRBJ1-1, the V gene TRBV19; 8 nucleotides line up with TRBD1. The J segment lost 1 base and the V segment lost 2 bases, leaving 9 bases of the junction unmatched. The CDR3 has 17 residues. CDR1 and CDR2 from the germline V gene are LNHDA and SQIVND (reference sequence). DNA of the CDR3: TGTGCCAGTAGTATACAGGGGGCCTTTTTAAGGAACACTGAAGCTTTCTTT. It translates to CASSIQGAFLRNTEAFF. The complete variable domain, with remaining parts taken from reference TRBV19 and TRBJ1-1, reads DGGITQSPKYLFRKEGQNVTLSCEQNLNHDAMYWYRQDPGQGLRLIYYSQIVNDFQKGDIAEGYSVSREKKESFPLTVTSAQKNPTAFYLCASSIQGAFLRNTEAFFGQGTRLTVV.

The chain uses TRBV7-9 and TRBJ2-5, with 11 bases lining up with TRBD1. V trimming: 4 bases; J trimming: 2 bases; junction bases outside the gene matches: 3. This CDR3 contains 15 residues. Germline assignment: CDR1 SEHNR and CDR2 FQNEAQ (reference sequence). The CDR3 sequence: CASSSGTGGQETQYF. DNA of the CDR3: TGTGCCAGCAGCTCCGGGACAGGGGGACAAGAGACCCAGTACTTC.